The 29 T cell receptor beta chains listed next were all sequenced from one sample in a study of identical twins. A single record per CDR3 protein comes from TCRdb applying MiXCR to the 5' RACE reads. The sample lists about 1.7 million distinct CDR3 sequences, less than 35% occurring once. Sequenced: cord blood. The receptors come from a newborn girl in good health.

This chain connects TRBV5-1 to TRBJ2-5; TRBD1 matches 9 bases. The CDR3 contains 14 residues. The germline CDR1 and CDR2 sequences are SGHRS and YFSETQ. Trimming took 0 bases from V and 11 from J; bases not matched to a gene: 8. The CDR3: CASSLGQGVSEQYF. Written as DNA, the CDR3 is TGCGCCAGCAGCTTGGGACAGGGGGTCAGTGAGCAGTACTTC.

The chain carries TRBV30 and TRBJ2-5; D possibly corresponds to TRBD1 (5 bases). The CDR3 covers 13 residues. Deletions cut 1 base from V and 1 base from J, with 7 bases between. The germline V gene encodes CDR1 GTSNPN and CDR2 SVGIG (reference sequence). The CDR3 nucleotides read TGTGCCTGGAGTGGGCAGGGCCAAGAGACCCAGTACTTC. It is translated as CAWSGQGQETQYF.

This clonotype was picked up many times. V and J are TRBV13 and TRBJ1-2, with unresolved D. Trimming took 5 bases from V and 1 from J, leaving 11 bases between them. CDR1 is PRHDT, CDR2 FYEKMQ, per germline (reference sequence). The CDR3 length is 14 residues. This CDR3 is CASSGPGRNYGYTF. In DNA, the CDR3 is TGTGCCAGCAGCGGTCCGGGCCGTAACTATGGCTACACCTTC. The variable domain in full, with the rest retrieved from reference TRBV13 and TRBJ1-2, is AAGVIQSPRHLIKEKRETATLKCYPIPRHDTVYWYQQGPGQDPQFLISFYEKMQSDKGSIPDRFSAQQFSDYHSELNMSSLELGDSALYFCASSGPGRNYGYTFGSGTRLTVV.

In this sample, this clonotype turned up once. This may arise from a read error, as a much more abundant clone is one base away. This chain connects TRBV27 to TRBJ2-5; 8 positions match TRBD1. The CDR3 sequence is 14 residues long. In germline, CDR1 is MNHEY, CDR2 SMNVEV (reference sequence). This CDR3 is CAGSMDRVKKEQYF. The CDR3, as DNA: TGTGCCGGCAGCATGGACAGGGTTAAGAAGGAGCAGTACTTC.

The CDR3 DNA follows: TGCGCCAGCAGCCCGGGACTAGCGGGAGCCCTTTACACAGATACGCAGTATTTT. This encodes CASSPGLAGALYTDTQYF. The V gene is TRBV5-1, the J gene TRBJ2-3; 14 bases agree with TRBD2. This CDR3 is built from 18 residues. Germline V gives CDR1 SGHRS, CDR2 YFSETQ. Trimming at V came to 4 bases and at J to 2 bases, leaving 9 bases not matched to a gene. Full variable domain (remainder filled in from reference TRBV5-1 and TRBJ2-3): KAGVTQTPRYLIKTRGQQVTLSCSPISGHRSVSWYQQTPGQGLQFLFEYFSETQRNKGNFPGRFSGRQFSNSRSEMNVSTLELGDSALYLCASSPGLAGALYTDTQYFGPGTRLTVL.

This clonotype has ten or more counts. The chain joins TRBV29-1 to TRBJ1-1; possibly TRBD1 for D (6 bases). The CDR3 has 11 residues. The V gene lost 7 bases and the J gene lost 3 bases, with 9 bases spanning the gap. Germline CDR1 reads SQVTM; CDR2 reads ANQGSEA. The CDR3 DNA follows: TGCAGCGGGACAGATTACACTGAAGCTTTCTTT. The encoded protein is CSGTDYTEAFF.

The chain carries TRBV20-1 and TRBJ2-5, with D perhaps given as TRBD1 or TRBD2 (5 bases each). This CDR3 is built from 14 residues. Germline CDR1 DFQATT, CDR2 SNEGSKA (reference sequence). The V and J ends lost 0 bases and 5 bases respectively, with 13 bases between them. The CDR3 protein is CSARDGAGRETQYF. CDR3 nucleotides: TGCAGTGCTAGAGATGGGGCGGGTCGGGAGACCCAGTACTTC.

This clonotype was seen more than once but under ten times. The chain carries TRBV6-1 and TRBJ2-3, with D unclear. Trimming left V 0 bases short and J 3 bases short, with 10 bases between. Germline V lookup: CDR1 MNHNS, CDR2 SASEGT. The CDR3 contains 15 residues. The CDR3 protein is CASSEAGISTDTQYF. CDR3 nucleotide sequence: TGTGCCAGCAGTGAAGCAGGTATTAGTACAGATACGCAGTATTTT.

The chain has TRBV20-1 and TRBJ2-7, with D tentatively TRBD2 (6 bases). The germline V and J ends were trimmed by 1 base and 0 bases, with 13 bases remaining between them. This CDR3 comprises 15 residues. The germline V gene encodes CDR1 DFQATT and CDR2 SNEGSKA (reference sequence). CDR3 sequence reads: CSARVKRASSYEQYF. The DNA of the CDR3 is TGCAGTGCTAGAGTAAAGCGGGCGAGCTCCTACGAGCAGTACTTC.

CDR3 residues: CSARLLQGASSGNTIYF. CDR3 bases: TGCAGTGCTAGACTTTTACAGGGGGCGAGCTCTGGAAACACCATATATTTT. The chain couples TRBV20-1 to TRBJ1-3, with TRBD1 identical over 9 bases. CDR1 DFQATT and CDR2 SNEGSKA come from the germline V gene (reference sequence). The J segment lost 0 bases and the V segment lost 2 bases, leaving 8 bases of the junction unmatched. This CDR3 comprises 17 residues.

The J gene is TRBJ2-5, the V gene TRBV20-1, with 8 bases aligning to TRBD1. The better agreement between TRBJ2-7 and the DNA end casts doubt on the J call. Germline V gives CDR1 DFQATT, CDR2 SNEGSKA (reference sequence). The CDR3 length is 14 residues. This chain's CDR3 is CSATRGQAPYEQYF. The CDR3 DNA reads TGCAGTGCAACCCGGGGACAGGCGCCATACGAGCAGTACTTC.

Concerning this clonotype: This sequence may be a read error, since a much larger clone differs from it by one base. The V gene is TRBV21-1, the J gene TRBJ1-5. TRBV21-1 is reported as a pseudogene. The CDR3 spans 13 residues. This chain's CDR3 is CASSKEGNQPQHF. As DNA, the CDR3 is TGTGCCAGCAGCAAAGAGGGCAATCAGCCCCAGCATTTT.

The chain couples TRBV3-1 to TRBJ2-7; D may be TRBD2 (5 bases). The CDR3 is 14 residues long. V was shortened by 3 bases and J by 2 bases, with 11 bases between the two germline ends. From germline, CDR1 is LGHDT and CDR2 YNNKEL (reference sequence). The CDR3: CASSQATSPYEQYF. The CDR3, as DNA: TGTGCCAGCAGCCAGGCTACTAGTCCCTACGAGCAGTACTTC.

This rearrangement joins TRBV27 to TRBJ2-2; D ambiguous. Germline lookup yields CDR1 MNHEY and CDR2 SMNVEV (reference sequence). This CDR3 is built from 13 residues. The V gene lost 3 bases and the J gene lost 10 bases, with 12 bases spanning the gap. The CDR3 is CASSFRLAEELFF. The CDR3 DNA follows: TGTGCCAGCAGTTTTAGGTTGGCAGAGGAGCTGTTTTTT.

The V call is TRBV20-1, the J call TRBJ2-7, with TRBD1 matching 7 bases. V gave up 3 bases and J gave up 2 bases; unmatched junction bases: 7. CDR3 length: 14 amino acids. Germline V gene lookup returns CDR1 DFQATT and CDR2 SNEGSKA (reference sequence). The CDR3 spells CSASGQVETYEQYF. The CDR3 DNA reads as TGCAGTGCTAGTGGACAGGTCGAAACCTACGAGCAGTACTTC.

The gene calls are TRBV5-1 and TRBJ2-2, with 7 bases identical to TRBD1. CDR1 is SGHRS and CDR2 is YFSETQ in the germline V gene. J was trimmed by 6 bases and V by 4 bases; bases with no gene match: 6. This CDR3 has 14 amino acids. CDR3 region: CASSHRQGPGELFF. The CDR3 bases are TGCGCCAGCAGCCACCGACAGGGCCCCGGGGAGCTGTTTTTT.

The rearrangement uses TRBV6-2 or TRBV6-3 and TRBJ2-4, with 10 positions matching TRBD2. The end of the DNA is better explained by TRBJ2-7, so the J call may be wrong. Germline V gene data show CDR1 as MNHEY and CDR2 as SVGEGT. The length of the CDR3 is 18 residues. The CDR3, as DNA: TGTGCCAGCAGTTACGTAGGGATAGCGGGACTAGCGTCCTACGAGCAGTACTTC. Residues: CASSYVGIAGLASYEQYF.

There are a few counts of this clonotype. The rearrangement uses TRBV20-1 and TRBJ2-7; weak D call: TRBD1 (5 bases). Germline assignment: CDR1 DFQATT and CDR2 SNEGSKA (reference sequence). The CDR3 sequence is 14 residues long. V lost 3 bases to trimming and J lost 3 bases, with 15 bases between them. CDR3 in amino acids: CSASPRGLNYEQYF. The CDR3 region has the DNA TGCAGTGCTAGCCCAAGGGGTCTCAACTACGAGCAGTACTTC.

This clonotype showed up just a few times. This chain connects TRBV7-9 to TRBJ1-1; D unclear. Germline lookup yields CDR1 SEHNR and CDR2 FQNEAQ (reference sequence). The V end lost 3 bases, the J end lost 1 base, and 9 bases lay between the germline ends. This CDR3 is 14 amino acids long. The CDR3: CASSLSLQNTEAFF. For the CDR3, the DNA is TGTGCCAGCAGCTTGTCGTTACAGAACACTGAAGCTTTCTTT.

The rearrangement joins TRBV4-1 to TRBJ2-1, with D perhaps matching TRBD2 (6 bases). The CDR3 runs to 15 residues. The germline CDR1 and CDR2 sequences are MGHRA and YSYEKL. V gave up 1 base and J gave up 7 bases, with 14 bases separating them. The CDR3 nucleotides are TGCGCCAGCAGCCAAGCGGGAGTTCCCGGGAATGAGCAGTTCTTC. Encoded protein: CASSQAGVPGNEQFF.

This clonotype has a handful of counts. The rearrangement links TRBV24-1 to TRBJ2-4, with no clear D. Germline V gives CDR1 KGHDR, CDR2 SFDVKD. The V gene lost 4 bases and the J gene lost 5 bases, with 8 bases spanning the gap. The CDR3 contains 13 residues. CDR3 amino acids: CATSDPGQNIQYF. The CDR3 DNA sequence: TGTGCCACCAGTGACCCTGGACAAAACATTCAGTACTTC.

The V and J genes are TRBV25-1 and TRBJ1-3, with TRBD1 matching over 8 bases. J lost 4 bases, V lost 7 bases, and 6 bases had no gene match. CDR1 and CDR2 from the germline V gene are MGHDK and SYGVNS. The CDR3 extends over 14 amino acids. The CDR3 nucleotides are TGTGCCAGCAACCCCCGGACAGGGGGAAACACCATATATTTT. It codes for CASNPRTGGNTIYF.

V is TRBV29-1 and J is TRBJ2-7, with 7 bases lining up with TRBD1. With 4 bases clipped from V and 3 bases from J, the junction kept 6 bases outside the gene matches. Germline assignment: CDR1 SQVTM and CDR2 ANQGSEA. The CDR3 is 13 amino acids. In nucleotides, the CDR3 is TGCAGCGTTGTGAAACAGGGGAACTACGAGCAGTACTTC. Translation gives CSVVKQGNYEQYF.

This chain links TRBV5-4 with TRBJ2-3; D remains ambiguous. CDR3 length equals 15 residues. Germline V CDR1 and CDR2: SGHNT, YYREEE (reference sequence). The V end lost 3 bases, the J end lost 11 bases, and 22 bases lay between the germline ends. The CDR3 DNA sequence: TGTGCCAGCAGCTCGGATGTCGGCAACGAGAATATGCAGTATTTT. Amino acids: CASSSDVGNENMQYF.

The chain carries TRBV12-3 or TRBV12-4 and TRBJ2-5, with 7 bases aligning to TRBD1. The CDR3 runs 12 residues. The V and J ends lost 5 bases and 7 bases, in that order; junction bases with no gene match: 4. CDR3 sequence (DNA): TGTGCCAGCAGTCCCCGACAGGGGACCCAGTACTTC. Translated: CASSPRQGTQYF.

This clonotype appeared a few times. V and J are TRBV20-1 and TRBJ1-1; D gene unclear. From germline, CDR1 is DFQATT and CDR2 SNEGSKA (reference sequence). This CDR3 spans 12 amino acids. V lost 6 bases to trimming and J lost 4 bases, with 12 bases between them. CDR3 DNA sequence: TGCAGTGCGTATCGTCCAGGCACTGAAGCTTTCTTT. This encodes CSAYRPGTEAFF.

The genes are TRBV6-6 and TRBJ2-3; the D call may be TRBD1 or TRBD2 (6 bases each). V gave up 2 bases and J gave up 6 bases, with 15 bases separating them. The germline CDR1 and CDR2 sequences are MNHNY and SVGAGI (reference sequence). This CDR3 comprises 15 residues. The CDR3 protein is CASSYGGIRGDTQYF. DNA of the CDR3: TGTGCCAGCAGTTACGGAGGGATAAGGGGGGATACGCAGTATTTT.

V gene TRBV2 combines with J gene TRBJ2-1; TRBD2 matches at 7 bases. The CDR3 consists of 16 residues. Trimming took 8 bases from V and 4 from J; bases not matched to a gene: 14. The germline gives CDR1 SNHLY, CDR2 FYNNEI. The CDR3, as DNA: TGTGCCAGCCCCCGAGGCGTTAGCGGGCCATACAATGAGCAGTTCTTC. As protein: CASPRGVSGPYNEQFF.

For this clonotype: Since a much larger clone is just one base distant, this may be a read error. The chain has TRBV15 and TRBJ1-2, with TRBD1 as a possible D gene (5 bases). The CDR3 spans 14 residues. From germline, CDR1 is LNHNV and CDR2 YYDKDF (reference sequence). The CDR3 spells CVTSRDRGVYGYTF. The CDR3 nucleotides are TGTGTCACCAGCAGAGATAGAGGGGTCTATGGCTACACCTTC.